These 26 T cell receptor beta chains originate from one sample sequenced in a study of blood T cells in healthy people across ages. Primed by a sample-barcoded 5' primer and a J-beta primer mix, a second PCR proceeded for about 6 to 12 cycles. A single record per CDR3 protein comes from TCRdb applying MiXCR to the 5' RACE reads. This table holds some 700,000 distinct CDR3 sequences, 22% found once. Sequenced material: blood. Receptors were obtained from a man in his 70s in good health.

This clonotype came up a few times. This chain uses TRBV5-1 with TRBJ1-6; 9 bases are a match to TRBD1. Per the germline V gene, CDR1 is SGHRS and CDR2 is YFSETQ. The ends lost 3 bases at V and 7 bases at J; junction bases unmatched: 5. The CDR3 consists of 15 residues. The CDR3 here is CASSSETGGNSPLHF. The CDR3 nucleotides read TGCGCCAGCAGCTCCGAGACAGGGGGAAATTCACCCCTCCACTTT.

The J gene is TRBJ2-1, the V gene TRBV6-5, with D hard to call. The CDR3 has 11 residues. V lost 1 base to trimming and J lost 9 bases, with 4 bases between them. Per germline, CDR1 MNHEY and CDR2 SVGAGI. In nucleotides, the CDR3 is TGTGCCAGCAGTTACTTGGGTGAGCAGTTCTTC. Amino acid sequence: CASSYLGEQFF.

This clonotype appeared a few times. The V and J genes are TRBV7-9 and TRBJ2-2; D unresolved. CDR3 length equals 18 residues. V was cut by 5 bases and J by 8 bases, with 27 bases left in between. Looked up from germline, CDR1 is SEHNR and CDR2 is FQNEAQ (reference sequence). The CDR3 DNA follows: TGTGCCAGCAGCCCGACGACTCGGAGCTCCGAGGATGGAGGGGAGCTGTTTTTT. It is translated as CASSPTTRSSEDGGELFF.

This clonotype was found a few times. The chain has TRBV4-3 and TRBJ1-1, with D uncertain. CDR1 is LGHNA, CDR2 YSLEER, per germline. The CDR3 extends over 14 amino acids. V was pared by 3 bases and J by 0 bases, with 8 bases between. CDR3 bases: TGCGCCAGCAGCCAGACGGGCATGAACACTGAAGCTTTCTTT. Translation gives CASSQTGMNTEAFF.

This chain connects TRBV12-3 or TRBV12-4 to TRBJ1-5, with TRBD1 matching 10 bases. CDR3 length: 18 residues. After removal of 2 bases from V and 1 base from J, the junction contained 8 bases not matched to a gene. CDR3 in DNA: TGTGCCAGCAGTTTATCGAGGACAGGGGGTGTGAGCAATCAGCCCCAGCATTTT. Translating gives CASSLSRTGGVSNQPQHF.

The V gene is TRBV12-3 or TRBV12-4, the J gene TRBJ2-6; D ambiguous. There are 12 residues in the CDR3. V lost 6 bases and J lost 5, with 5 bases in between. The CDR3 DNA reads as TGTGCCAGCAGAGCTCGGGCCAACGTCCTGACTTTC. It is translated as CASRARANVLTF.

The chain employs TRBV27 and TRBJ1-6, with D tentatively TRBD1 (5 bases). Trimming left V 8 bases short and J 5 bases short, with 16 bases between. Germline V CDR1 and CDR2: MNHEY, SMNVEV (reference sequence). The CDR3 is 15 residues long. The CDR3 DNA is TGTGCCAGCTCCAACACGTGGGGGGATAATTCACCCCTCCACTTT. As protein: CASSNTWGDNSPLHF.

This clonotype has ten or more counts. V gene TRBV29-1 combines with J gene TRBJ1-2, with 9 nucleotides matching TRBD1. CDR1 is SQVTM, CDR2 ANQGSEA, per germline. Trimming removed 4 bases from V and 8 bases from J; junction bases left unmatched: 2. The CDR3 is 11 amino acids. In DNA form, the CDR3 reads TGCAGCGTTGGGGGACAGGGCGGCTACACCTTC. This sequence encodes CSVGGQGGYTF.

The sample holds a few counts of this clonotype. DNA of the CDR3: TGTGCCAGCGGGGGGGACCTCTACGAGCAGTACTTC. Its translation is CASGGDLYEQYF. This sequence joins TRBV28 and TRBJ2-7, with TRBD2 identical over 7 bases. Unmatched junction bases numbered 4, after V lost 8 bases and J lost 3 bases. CDR1 and CDR2 (germline): MDHEN, SYDVKM. This CDR3 is 12 amino acids long. The complete variable domain, with remaining parts taken from reference TRBV28 and TRBJ2-7, reads DVKVTQSSRYLVKRTGEKVFLECVQDMDHENMFWYRQDPGLGLRLIYFSYDVKMKEKGDIPEGYSVSREKKERFSLILESASTNQTSMYLCASGGDLYEQYFGPGTRLTVT.

V usage is TRBV14 and J usage is TRBJ2-1; maybe TRBD1 (5 bases). V lost 2 bases and J 4 bases, leaving 12 bases between the germline ends. The CDR3 has 15 amino acids. Germline V gene lookup returns CDR1 SGHDN and CDR2 FVKESK. The CDR3 DNA follows: TGTGCCAGCAGCCAATTTAGACAGTCTTACAATGAGCAGTTCTTC. This sequence encodes CASSQFRQSYNEQFF.

Of note for this clonotype: The germline gene is not matched at one end of the junction; a read error may be the cause. The CDR3 region has the DNA TGCAGTGCTAGAGGAACTACTCAGGGACCTTTGGACTTC. Translated, it gives CSARGTTQGPLDF. The chain has TRBV20-1 and TRBJ2-7; the D call may be TRBD1 or TRBD2 (5 bases each). Germline V CDR1 and CDR2: DFQATT, SNEGSKA (reference sequence). This CDR3 is 13 amino acids long.

The table lists this clonotype with a few counts. The V and J genes are TRBV5-1 and TRBJ2-3; TRBD1 matches at 7 bases. In germline, CDR1 is SGHRS, CDR2 YFSETQ. V lost 4 bases and J lost 4; bases outside the gene matches: 6. The CDR3 is made up of 14 amino acids. The CDR3 DNA reads TGCGCCAGCAGCAATGGACAGGTCGCAGATACGCAGTATTTT. Translated: CASSNGQVADTQYF.

The chain carries TRBV5-1 and TRBJ2-7; either TRBD1 or TRBD2 may fit D (5 bases each). This CDR3 is built from 14 residues. The ends were cut back, 4 bases at V and 0 bases at J, with 11 bases in the middle. The germline V gene has CDR1 SGHRS and CDR2 YFSETQ. The CDR3 protein is CASSEGPSSYEQYF. The CDR3 DNA reads TGCGCCAGCAGCGAGGGACCTAGCTCCTACGAGCAGTACTTC.

The J gene is TRBJ1-4, the V gene TRBV12-3 or TRBV12-4; TRBD1 is a possible D gene (5 bases). The length of the CDR3 is 15 residues. V lost 5 bases, J lost 7 bases, and 17 bases lay in between. The CDR3 DNA reads as TGTGCCAGCAGTGCAAGGGGCGCAAAGGGTGAAAAACTGTTTTTT. This gives the protein CASSARGAKGEKLFF.

This clonotype was seen more than once but under ten times. This chain uses TRBV7-6 with TRBJ2-5, with D possibly being TRBD2 (5 bases). This CDR3 region has 14 residues. In germline, CDR1 is SGHVS, CDR2 FNYEAQ. V shed 3 bases and J shed 4 bases, with 12 bases lying between them. The DNA of the CDR3 is TGTGCCAGCAGCTTTACTAGAATTACAGAGACCCAGTACTTC. It specifies CASSFTRITETQYF.

The chain recombines TRBV9 with TRBJ2-3, with 8 bases fitting TRBD2. CDR1 and CDR2 (germline): SGDLS, YYNGEE. The CDR3 contains 15 residues. V was clipped by 0 bases and J by 6 bases; unmatched bases: 6. The DNA of the CDR3 is TGTGCCAGCAGCGTAGAAGTAGCGGGACTGGATACGCAGTATTTT. Amino acids: CASSVEVAGLDTQYF.

This clonotype was observed a few times. The genes are TRBV7-2 and TRBJ2-4; a possible D gene is TRBD1 (6 bases). The germline V gene has CDR1 SGHTA and CDR2 FQGNSA. The CDR3 has 15 amino acids. V was trimmed by 6 bases and J by 4 bases, leaving 16 bases between them. CDR3 amino acids: CASSRGAGAKNIQYF. The CDR3 DNA is TGTGCCAGCAGTCGAGGGGCAGGGGCAAAAAACATTCAGTACTTC. The whole variable domain, filled in from reference TRBV7-2 and TRBJ2-4, reads GAGVSQSPSNKVTEKGKDVELRCDPISGHTALYWYRQSLGQGLEFLIYFQGNSAPDKSGLPSDRFSAERTGGSVSTLTIQRTQQEDSAVYLCASSRGAGAKNIQYFGAGTRLSVL.

This clonotype has more than one count but fewer than ten. The chain carries TRBV5-6 and TRBJ1-1; TRBD1 matches 8 bases. Losses at the gene ends were 0 bases for V and 5 bases for J; bases not matched to a gene: 3. This CDR3 is built from 14 residues. Germline CDR1 reads SGHDT; CDR2 reads YYEEEE. The CDR3 sequence is CASSLEYRGTEAFF. As DNA, the CDR3 is TGTGCCAGCAGCTTGGAGTACAGGGGGACTGAAGCTTTCTTT.

V usage is TRBV10-3 and J usage is TRBJ1-3; D not certain. The germline gives CDR1 ENHRY, CDR2 SYGVKD. V was cut by 6 bases and J by 0 bases, with 12 bases left in between. This CDR3 region has 15 residues. The CDR3: CAISAGALSGNTIYF. In nucleotides, the CDR3 is TGTGCCATCAGCGCTGGCGCCCTCTCTGGAAACACCATATATTTT.

The chain joins TRBV10-3 to TRBJ2-1; 12 bases map to TRBD2. The V gene end was trimmed by 8 bases and the J gene end by 4 bases; junction bases not matched to a gene: 9. The CDR3 is made up of 16 amino acids. The germline gives CDR1 ENHRY, CDR2 SYGVKD. CDR3 in DNA: TGTGCCATCGGTTCTAGCGGGAGGGCCGGTTACAATGAGCAGTTCTTC. It yields the protein CAIGSSGRAGYNEQFF.

The CDR3 is CASGLSNTEAFF. As DNA, the CDR3 is TGTGCTAGTGGTTTGTCCAACACTGAAGCTTTCTTT. The chain combines TRBV12-5 with TRBJ1-1; no firm D call. V was shortened by 2 bases and J by 2 bases, with 3 bases between the two germline ends. The CDR3 covers 12 residues. Germline CDR1 reads LGHNT; CDR2 reads FRNRAP. The whole variable domain, filled in from reference TRBV12-5 and TRBJ1-1, reads DARVTQTPRHKVTEMGQEVTMRCQPILGHNTVFWYRQTMMQGLELLAYFRNRAPLDDSGMPKDRFSAEMPDATLATLKIQPSEPRDSAVYFCASGLSNTEAFFGQGTRLTVV.

The chain has TRBV7-2 and TRBJ2-2, with no clear D. The CDR3 has 16 amino acids. With 1 base removed from V and 0 bases from J, the gap between germline ends came to 9 bases. Germline V lookup: CDR1 SGHTA, CDR2 FQGNSA. CDR3 DNA sequence: TGTGCCAGCAGCTTAGTTATCCCGGCGAACACCGGGGAGCTGTTTTTT. Amino acid sequence: CASSLVIPANTGELFF.

This clonotype was seen many times. This chain connects TRBV4-3 to TRBJ2-5, with 9 bases matching TRBD1. The germline CDR1 and CDR2 sequences are LGHNA and YSLEER. V lost 5 bases to trimming and J lost 3 bases; unmatched junction nucleotides: 4. There are 14 residues in the CDR3. CDR3 in amino acids: CASSFRTGEETQYF. The CDR3, as DNA: TGCGCCAGCAGCTTCCGGACAGGGGAAGAGACCCAGTACTTC.

This clonotype was recorded a few times. V usage is TRBV28 and J usage is TRBJ1-1, with TRBD1 matching 7 bases. The germline V gene encodes CDR1 MDHEN and CDR2 SYDVKM. The V segment lost 5 bases and the J segment 2 bases; nucleotides outside the gene matches: 8. This CDR3 region has 15 residues. As DNA, the CDR3 is TGTGCCAGCAGTCCTCCCAGGGGGGGAAACACTGAAGCTTTCTTT. It is translated as CASSPPRGGNTEAFF.

This clonotype came up a few times. The chain combines TRBV5-1 with TRBJ2-5; TRBD1 is a possible D gene (6 bases). The CDR3 spans 15 residues. Germline lookup yields CDR1 SGHRS and CDR2 YFSETQ. Trimming removed 0 bases from V and 2 bases from J, with 11 bases in between. CDR3 bases: TGCGCCAGCAGCTTGGTTAGAGGACAGCAAGAGACCCAGTACTTC. The encoded protein is CASSLVRGQQETQYF.

This clonotype was recorded a few times. The chain carries TRBV28 and TRBJ2-5, with TRBD1 identical over 7 bases. The ends lost 6 bases at V and 4 bases at J; junction bases unmatched: 5. Germline CDR1 MDHEN, CDR2 SYDVKM. The CDR3 length is 13 residues. CDR3 sequence reads: CASRRQGTETQYF. Here the CDR3 DNA reads TGTGCCAGCAGAAGACAGGGTACAGAGACCCAGTACTTC.